Presented here are 23 T cell receptor beta chains from one specimen sequenced in a study of cytomegalovirus exposure and HLA in healthy donors. Vbeta (60) and Jbeta (13) primers were used in the PCR. Only in-frame clones appear in the TCRdb table, and some are missing; sequencing was by immunoSEQ multiplex PCR. The sample has about 210,000 clones; about three quarters are singletons. The sequenced sample was PBMCs. These receptors were obtained from a male donor in good health and CMV-seronegative.

This clone was detected only a few times. The V and J genes are TRBV28 and TRBJ2-7, with D perhaps TRBD2 (8 bases). Trimming removed 5 bases at V and 4 bases at J, with 18 bases between. This CDR3 is built from 15 residues. Per the germline V gene, CDR1 is MDHEN and CDR2 is SYDVKM. The CDR3 reads CASSPREGALYEQYF. CDR3 bases: TGTGCCAGCAGTCCCCGGGAGGGGGCATTGTACGAGCAGTACTTC.

In its sample, this clone was seen a few times. This sequence joins TRBV13 and TRBJ2-6; no firm D call. Deletions cut 8 bases from V and 1 base from J, with 6 bases between. The CDR3 is 13 amino acids. Germline values: CDR1 PRHDT, CDR2 FYEKMQ (reference sequence). The chain's CDR3 is CASVISGANVLTF. CDR3 in DNA: TGTGCCAGCGTAATATCTGGGGCCAACGTCCTGACTTTC.

This clone was recorded only once. V usage is TRBV4-1 and J usage is TRBJ2-3, with 9 bases matching TRBD2. CDR1 and CDR2 (germline): MGHRA, YSYEKL. CDR3 size: 15 residues. V was clipped by 4 bases and J by 5 bases; unmatched bases: 7. For the CDR3, the DNA is TGCGCCAGCAGCCTACTAGCGGGTGGGTTAGATACGCAGTATTTT. Translating gives CASSLLAGGLDTQYF.

The rearrangement uses TRBV6-1 and TRBJ2-7; 13 positions agree with TRBD2. V was clipped by 4 bases and J by 4 bases; unmatched bases: 1. Per germline, CDR1 MNHNS and CDR2 SASEGT. The CDR3 extends over 14 amino acids. The chain's CDR3 is CASSGGLAGYEQYF. The CDR3 bases are TGTGCCAGCAGTGGGGGACTAGCGGGGTACGAGCAGTACTTC.

The V and J genes are TRBV7-9 and TRBJ2-3; tentatively, D is TRBD1 (6 bases). The CDR3 sequence is 13 residues long. The V and J ends lost 5 bases and 8 bases respectively, with 14 bases between them. The germline V gene encodes CDR1 SEHNR and CDR2 FQNEAQ (reference sequence). CDR3 sequence: CASSPQGEGTQYF. The CDR3 DNA reads TGTGCCAGCAGCCCACAGGGCGAGGGTACGCAGTATTTT.

This chain links TRBV25-1 with TRBJ2-7; 9 bases align to TRBD1. Germline V gives CDR1 MGHDK, CDR2 SYGVNS. This CDR3 has 16 amino acids. After removal of 1 base from V and 2 bases from J, the junction contained 6 bases not matched to a gene. This CDR3 is CASSELGTGSPYEQYF. CDR3 DNA sequence: TGTGCCAGCAGTGAATTGGGGACAGGGAGCCCCTACGAGCAGTACTTC.

The gene calls are TRBV7-9 and TRBJ2-7; 7 nucleotides agree with TRBD2. This CDR3 has 14 amino acids. V shed 4 bases and J 5 bases; nucleotides not matched to a gene: 8. The V gene's germline CDR1 is SEHNR and CDR2 FQNEAQ (reference sequence). The CDR3 DNA is TGTGCCAGCAGCTCCCGACTAGCAACGAACGAGCAGTACTTC. This gives the protein CASSSRLATNEQYF.

This clone was found a few times. This sequence joins TRBV4-2 and TRBJ2-1; tentative D call: TRBD2 (6 bases). V was shortened by 0 bases and J by 5 bases, with 14 bases between the two germline ends. Germline CDR1 and CDR2: LGHNA and YNFKEQ. CDR3 length: 16 residues. This CDR3 is CASSQDPGGGNNEQFF. CDR3 coding DNA: TGTGCCAGCAGCCAAGATCCGGGTGGAGGGAACAATGAGCAGTTCTTC.

This clone was counted between two and nine times. Other DNA sequences within the sample encode an identical CDR3. The genes are TRBV5-1 and TRBJ1-2; 7 bases map to TRBD1. This CDR3 comprises 13 residues. Losses at the gene ends were 0 bases for V and 4 bases for J; bases not matched to a gene: 0. CDR1 is SGHRS, CDR2 YFSETQ, per germline. CDR3 region: CASSLDRGYGYTF. The CDR3 DNA reads TGCGCCAGCAGCTTGGACAGGGGCTATGGCTACACCTTC.

V gene TRBV5-1 combines with J gene TRBJ1-1, with 8 bases that match TRBD1. The CDR3 has 14 residues. Losses at the gene ends were 1 base for V and 4 bases for J; bases not matched to a gene: 3. Germline CDR1 reads SGHRS; CDR2 reads YFSETQ. The CDR3: CASSLTGGLTEAFF. CDR3 coding DNA: TGCGCCAGCAGCTTGACAGGGGGGCTCACTGAAGCTTTCTTT.

V is TRBV30 and J is TRBJ2-5; D gene ambiguous. The CDR3 sequence is 13 residues long. Per the germline V gene, CDR1 is GTSNPN and CDR2 is SVGIG (reference sequence). Deletions cut 1 base from V and 5 bases from J, with 11 bases between. CDR3 nucleotide sequence: TGTGCCTGGAGTGCGCTGAACAAGGAGACCCAGTACTTC. Protein sequence: CAWSALNKETQYF.

There are a few counts of this clone. The chain links TRBV6-6 to TRBJ2-1; 8 nucleotides agree with TRBD2. The ends lost 2 bases at V and 6 bases at J; junction bases unmatched: 0. Germline V gene data show CDR1 as MNHNY and CDR2 as SVGAGI (reference sequence). There are 13 residues in the CDR3. The CDR3 region has the DNA TGTGCCAGCAGTTACGGACTAGCCAATGAGCAGTTCTTC. Protein sequence: CASSYGLANEQFF.

CDR3 coding DNA: TGTGCCAGTAGTATAATGGGACAGGGCGTACCCTACGAGCAGTACTTC. Protein: CASSIMGQGVPYEQYF. The chain employs TRBV19 and TRBJ2-7, with 9 bases that match TRBD1. CDR3 length equals 16 residues. Germline CDR1 LNHDA, CDR2 SQIVND (reference sequence). After removal of 2 bases from V and 2 bases from J, the junction contained 7 bases not matched to a gene.

The chain uses TRBV2 and TRBJ1-1, with 12 bases aligning to TRBD1. CDR1 is SNHLY, CDR2 FYNNEI, per germline. This CDR3 is built from 17 residues. With V trimmed by 5 bases and J by 4 bases, 11 bases remained unmatched. CDR3 in amino acids: CASSLTGTGGPGTEAFF. CDR3 nucleotides: TGTGCCAGCAGTTTAACCGGGACAGGGGGCCCCGGCACTGAAGCTTTCTTT.

The rearrangement joins TRBV19 to TRBJ1-6; 7 bases match TRBD1. V dropped 3 bases and J dropped 10; count of bases not matched to a gene: 15. Germline loops: CDR1 LNHDA, CDR2 SQIVND (reference sequence). The CDR3 sequence is 17 residues long. DNA for the CDR3: TGTGCCAGTAGTATCTTTCCAGAGGGGGCGCGGAAATCACCCCTCCACTTT. This sequence encodes CASSIFPEGARKSPLHF.

This chain uses TRBV6-5 with TRBJ1-5; maybe TRBD1 (5 bases). Germline V lookup: CDR1 MNHEY, CDR2 SVGAGI. The V gene lost 7 bases and the J gene lost 6 bases, with 13 bases spanning the gap. The CDR3 extends over 13 amino acids. The CDR3: CASTQGQGQPQHF. The CDR3 coding sequence is TGTGCCAGCACCCAAGGCCAGGGTCAGCCCCAGCATTTT.

The chain carries TRBV19 and TRBJ2-3, with a tentative D call TRBD2 (6 bases). V was clipped by 6 bases and J by 6 bases, with 19 bases between them. This CDR3 contains 15 residues. CDR1 is LNHDA and CDR2 is SQIVND in the germline V gene (reference sequence). CDR3 in amino acids: CASRSARGLSDTQYF. The CDR3, as DNA: TGTGCCAGTAGGTCCGCCCGGGGGTTATCCGATACGCAGTATTTT.

This clone was counted once. The CDR3 nucleotides are TGTGCCAGCGGCCTAGCGGGGGGGAATGAGCAGTTCTTC. Protein product: CASGLAGGNEQFF. The chain joins TRBV7-2 to TRBJ2-1; 12 positions agree with TRBD2. There are 13 residues in the CDR3. Germline assignment: CDR1 SGHTA and CDR2 FQGNSA. Unmatched junction bases numbered 3, after V lost 8 bases and J lost 7 bases.

The V gene is TRBV7-9, the J gene TRBJ2-5, with 7 positions matching TRBD1. The germline V gene encodes CDR1 SEHNR and CDR2 FQNEAQ (reference sequence). The CDR3 covers 13 residues. V trimming: 11 bases; J trimming: 1 base; junction bases outside the gene matches: 7. Written as DNA, the CDR3 is TGTGCCGGAAGGGACAGCGGCCAAGAGACCCAGTACTTC. Amino acids: CAGRDSGQETQYF.

The genes are TRBV29-1 and TRBJ1-2, with D uncertain. This CDR3 is built from 13 residues. CDR1 is SQVTM, CDR2 ANQGSEA, per germline. Trimming pared 1 base from V and 4 bases from J, leaving 10 bases between. CDR3 sequence: CSVEGGAPYGYTF. CDR3 in DNA: TGCAGCGTTGAAGGAGGAGCCCCCTATGGCTACACCTTC.

The rearrangement joins TRBV27 to TRBJ2-1, with 9 bases matching TRBD2. Germline CDR1 is MNHEY and CDR2 is SMNVEV (reference sequence). V lost 0 bases to trimming and J lost 5 bases; unmatched junction nucleotides: 2. This CDR3 is 15 amino acids long. CDR3 sequence reads: CASSLSAGGNNEQFF. In DNA, the CDR3 is TGTGCCAGCAGTTTATCAGCGGGGGGAAACAATGAGCAGTTCTTC.

The chain links TRBV5-1 to TRBJ2-3; D uncertain. The CDR3 contains 15 residues. Germline CDR1 reads SGHRS; CDR2 reads YFSETQ. Trimming cost V 0 bases and J 2 bases, with 10 bases left between them. The CDR3 bases are TGCGCCAGCAGCTTGGTTGGAGACCCCACAGATACGCAGTATTTT. Encoded protein: CASSLVGDPTDTQYF.

This chain joins TRBV30 and TRBJ1-5; perhaps TRBD1 as D (5 bases). V lost 7 bases, J lost 6 bases, and 10 bases lay in between. This CDR3 region has 11 residues. Per the germline V gene, CDR1 is GTSNPN and CDR2 is SVGIG (reference sequence). The CDR3 DNA sequence: TGTGCCTACGCGGGGACTCAGCCCCAGCATTTT. This codes for CAYAGTQPQHF.